These 20 T cell receptor beta chains came from one sample sequenced in a study of T-cell reconstitution after alpha-beta-depleted transplantation in children. Preparing the TCRbeta library involved the use of unique molecular identifiers. TCRdb reprocessed the PCR reads with MiXCR, giving one entry per CDR3 protein. The sample includes hundreds of thousands of distinct CDR3 sequences, 32% of them seen just once. The specimen was PBMCs from the stem cell graft donor, collected from the stem cell graft. The source of these receptors is a human donor who donated a stem cell graft to a child with aplastic anemia.

CDR3: CSATSLQGVKNIQYF. The CDR3 DNA reads TGCAGTGCAACCAGCCTTCAGGGAGTCAAAAACATTCAGTACTTC. This chain uses TRBV20-1 with TRBJ2-4; the D call may be TRBD1 or TRBD2 (5 bases each). The CDR3 has 15 amino acids. Germline CDR1 reads DFQATT; CDR2 reads SNEGSKA (reference sequence). Trimming shortened V by 6 bases and J by 3 bases, and 18 bases separated the two germline ends.

The sample holds a few counts of this clonotype. The J gene is TRBJ1-1, the V gene TRBV5-1, with D possibly TRBD1 on 5 matching bases. The V gene lost 5 bases and the J gene lost 1 base, with 6 bases spanning the gap. CDR3 length: 12 amino acids. CDR1 is SGHRS, CDR2 YFSETQ, per germline. CDR3 protein: CASRGTNTEAFF. In DNA form, the CDR3 reads TGCGCCAGCAGAGGGACGAACACTGAAGCTTTCTTT.

This clonotype turned up a few times. The V call is TRBV6-1, the J call TRBJ2-2; 13 bases line up with TRBD2. V was pared by 4 bases and J by 3 bases, with 5 bases of the junction left unmatched. Germline-derived CDR1 and CDR2 are MNHNS and SASEGT. CDR3 length equals 17 residues. The CDR3 DNA reads TGTGCCAGCAGTGCCACTAGCGGGAGGGCCTACACCGGGGAGCTGTTTTTT. Encoded protein: CASSATSGRAYTGELFF.

V usage is TRBV9 and J usage is TRBJ2-5, with D possibly matching TRBD1 (5 bases). Germline assignment: CDR1 SGDLS and CDR2 YYNGEE. V lost 0 bases and J lost 5, with 17 bases in between. There are 16 residues in the CDR3. CDR3 amino acids: CASSVGRTKLRETQYF. The CDR3 nucleotides read TGTGCCAGCAGCGTAGGTAGGACAAAGCTCAGGGAGACCCAGTACTTC.

The sample holds a few counts of this clonotype. The J gene is TRBJ2-7, the V gene TRBV30; TRBD1 matches 12 bases. V dropped 4 bases and J dropped 3; count of bases not matched to a gene: 4. CDR3 length equals 14 residues. Germline-derived CDR1 and CDR2 are GTSNPN and SVGIG (reference sequence). The CDR3 protein is CAWTGTGGSYEQYF. CDR3 DNA: TGTGCCTGGACAGGGACAGGGGGCAGCTACGAGCAGTACTTC.

Only a few counts were recorded for this clonotype. The chain is built from TRBV6-1 and TRBJ1-1; the D is unclear. Germline lookup yields CDR1 MNHNS and CDR2 SASEGT. Trimming cost V 6 bases and J 3 bases, with 14 bases left between them. The CDR3 extends over 14 amino acids. The CDR3 sequence is CASSRALADTEAFF. The CDR3 region has the DNA TGTGCCAGCAGCCGGGCCCTCGCGGACACTGAAGCTTTCTTT.

This chain links TRBV12-3 or TRBV12-4 with TRBJ2-3; the D is unclear. This CDR3 spans 16 amino acids. Trimming stripped 7 bases from V and 1 base from J, with 18 bases between. CDR3 DNA: TGTGCCAGCAACCAGCAATTAGGATTCGGCACAGATACGCAGTATTTT. Its protein product is CASNQQLGFGTDTQYF.

This rearrangement joins TRBV20-1 to TRBJ2-7, with no clear D. The CDR3 contains 13 residues. Trimming removed 5 bases at V and 4 bases at J, with 15 bases between. The germline CDR1 and CDR2 sequences are DFQATT and SNEGSKA (reference sequence). CDR3: CSARPSTRYEQYF. The CDR3, as DNA: TGCAGTGCTCGACCGTCAACAAGATACGAGCAGTACTTC.

This chain links TRBV14 with TRBJ2-3, with 8 bases matching TRBD2. The V gene end was trimmed by 4 bases and the J gene end by 3 bases; junction bases not matched to a gene: 9. CDR1 and CDR2 from the germline V gene are SGHDN and FVKESK. This CDR3 has 16 amino acids. CDR3 DNA: TGTGCCAGCAGCCGAAGCGGGAGAGGGGGGACAGATACGCAGTATTTT. It codes for CASSRSGRGGTDTQYF.

The CDR3, as DNA: TGTGCCAGCAGCTTAGGGGGGCAGTCTGGCGAGCAGTACGTC. Encoded protein: CASSLGGQSGEQYV. The chain employs TRBV7-9 and TRBJ2-7; possible D gene TRBD1, 6 bases. Between the trimmed V and J ends, which lost 1 base and 6 bases, there was a span of 13 bases. This CDR3 has 14 amino acids. CDR1 is SEHNR and CDR2 is FQNEAQ in the germline V gene (reference sequence).

The rearrangement uses TRBV7-2 and TRBJ2-4; TRBD1 might be the D (5 bases). The CDR3 length is 15 residues. CDR1 is SGHTA, CDR2 FQGNSA, per germline. Trimming took 6 bases from V and 7 from J, leaving 19 bases between them. CDR3 sequence reads: CASSSAGMLGNIQYF. The CDR3 DNA sequence: TGTGCCAGCAGTAGTGCAGGGATGTTAGGGAACATTCAGTACTTC.

This chain uses TRBV10-3 with TRBJ2-1; the match to TRBD1 covers 8 bases. V lost 6 bases to trimming and J lost 8 bases; unmatched junction nucleotides: 6. Germline assignment: CDR1 ENHRY and CDR2 SYGVKD. The CDR3 sequence is 13 residues long. CDR3 nucleotides: TGTGCCATCAGCCAGACAGGGGCCGATGAGCAGTTCTTC. Protein: CAISQTGADEQFF.

The chain employs TRBV7-7 and TRBJ1-3; D gene uncertain. CDR1 and CDR2 from the germline V gene are SSHAT and FNYEAQ (reference sequence). The CDR3 length is 13 residues. The V gene lost 11 bases and the J gene lost 3 bases, with 14 bases spanning the gap. CDR3 DNA: TGTGCCGGCCCCAGGTATTATGGAAACACCATATATTTT. Amino acid sequence: CAGPRYYGNTIYF.

V and J are TRBV5-1 and TRBJ1-5, with a weak D call TRBD1 (5 bases). V shed 5 bases and J shed 6 bases, with 15 bases lying between them. The CDR3 covers 14 residues. The germline CDR1 and CDR2 sequences are SGHRS and YFSETQ. CDR3 protein: CASSLDSGSQPQHF. The DNA for the CDR3 is TGCGCCAGCAGTCTAGACAGCGGTAGTCAGCCCCAGCATTTT.

This chain joins TRBV7-2 and TRBJ1-5; D is unresolved. CDR3 length equals 15 residues. Germline values: CDR1 SGHTA, CDR2 FQGNSA. Between the trimmed V and J ends, which lost 0 bases and 1 base, there was a span of 7 bases. CDR3 sequence (DNA): TGTGCCAGCAGCTTAGCTTCCTGGAGCAATCAGCCCCAGCATTTT. It is translated as CASSLASWSNQPQHF.

The rearrangement links TRBV12-3 or TRBV12-4 to TRBJ2-7; D is perhaps TRBD2 (5 bases). V shed 2 bases and J shed 5 bases, with 22 bases lying between them. The CDR3 is made up of 17 amino acids. The CDR3 coding sequence is TGTGCCAGCAGTTTAAGTTTGAATCGGGGATTGCGCCACGAGCAGTACGTC. It translates to CASSLSLNRGLRHEQYV.

The chain couples TRBV29-1 to TRBJ2-7, with TRBD2 identical over 7 bases. The V and J ends lost 4 bases and 2 bases, in that order; junction bases with no gene match: 8. Germline V gene lookup returns CDR1 SQVTM and CDR2 ANQGSEA. The CDR3 spans 14 residues. CDR3 region: CSVARDYFTYEQYF. The CDR3 nucleotides read TGCAGCGTTGCCCGGGACTACTTCACCTACGAGCAGTACTTC.

V usage is TRBV20-1 and J usage is TRBJ1-5, with TRBD1 as a possible D gene (6 bases). Germline CDR1 DFQATT, CDR2 SNEGSKA (reference sequence). CDR3 size: 12 residues. V lost 4 bases and J lost 5, with 9 bases in between. The CDR3 DNA is TGCAGTGCTAACAGGGTTGATCAGCCCCAGCATTTT. Translation gives CSANRVDQPQHF.

The V and J genes are TRBV28 and TRBJ2-5, with a possible D match to TRBD2 (7 bases). Trimming left V 6 bases short and J 5 bases short, with 19 bases between. CDR3 size: 15 residues. Germline V gene data show CDR1 as MDHEN and CDR2 as SYDVKM. The CDR3 nucleotides are TGTGCCAGCAGCCCCGCGGGGGCGGACGTGGAGACCCAGTACTTC. Translated, it gives CASSPAGADVETQYF.

The rearrangement uses TRBV5-1 and TRBJ2-3; no firm D call. Between the trimmed V and J ends, which lost 4 bases and 4 bases, there was a span of 16 bases. CDR1 is SGHRS, CDR2 YFSETQ, per germline. CDR3 length: 15 amino acids. CDR3 in amino acids: CASSPADQWADTQYF. The CDR3 coding sequence is TGCGCCAGCAGCCCCGCGGATCAGTGGGCAGATACGCAGTATTTT.